This is a list of T cell receptor beta chains from one sample in a study of CD8+ T cells in alopecia areata. The table came from immunoSEQ multiplex PCR; TCRdb's copy has only in-frame clones and leaves some out. The table has under 250,000 clones, about 53% seen once. This material consisted of CD4+ T cells sorted from blood, taken at week 0. The receptor source for this set is a human donor with alopecia areata. The CDR3 runs from the conserved cysteine through the conserved F or W. A D gene is named only where the DNA matches it firmly. Size is omitted from some rows. Given values are once, few, many or a class for expanded clones.

J: TRBJ1-1; length: 15; size: -; V: TRBV10-3; D: -; CDR3: CAISATTVMNTEAFF; DNA: TGTGCCATCAGTGCTACGACAGTGATGAACACTGAAGCTTTCTTT
J: TRBJ2-1; length: 14; size: -; V: TRBV30; D: TRBD2; CDR3: CAWSRTSGYNEQFF; DNA: TGTGCCTGGAGCAGGACTAGCGGATACAATGAGCAGTTCTTC
J: TRBJ2-3; length: 16; size: few; V: TRBV4-1; D: TRBD2; CDR3: CASSSVGTSGTDTQYF; DNA: TGCGCCAGCAGCTCGGTTGGGACTAGCGGCACAGATACGCAGTATTTT
J: TRBJ2-7; length: 14; size: -; V: TRBV19; D: -; CDR3: CASRGDTSSYEQYF; DNA: TGTGCCAGTAGAGGGGACACGAGCTCCTACGAGCAGTACTTC
J: TRBJ2-2; length: 18; size: once; V: TRBV9; D: TRBD1; CDR3: CASSVENLGQGNTGELFF; DNA: TGTGCCAGCAGCGTAGAAAATTTGGGACAGGGGAACACCGGGGAGCTGTTTTTT
J: TRBJ2-7; length: 14; size: -; V: TRBV6-5; D: -; CDR3: CASSHPGAAYEQYF; DNA: TGTGCCAGCAGTCACCCGGGAGCTGCCTACGAGCAGTACTTC
J: TRBJ1-1; length: 15; size: -; V: TRBV7-6; D: TRBD1; CDR3: CASSLPGQGNTEAFF; DNA: TGTGCCAGCAGCTTACCCGGACAGGGGAACACTGAAGCTTTCTTT
J: TRBJ2-5; length: 12; size: -; V: TRBV6-5; D: -; CDR3: CASTLSVETQYF; DNA: TGTGCCAGCACCCTCAGCGTGGAGACCCAGTACTTC
J: TRBJ1-4; length: 11; size: few; V: TRBV30; D: -; CDR3: CALQTGEKLFF; DNA: TGTGCCTTACAAACGGGTGAAAAACTGTTTTTT
J: TRBJ1-2; length: 11; size: -; V: TRBV10-3; D: -; CDR3: CAAAEDYGYTF; DNA: TGTGCCGCCGCGGAGGACTATGGCTACACCTTC
J: TRBJ2-5; length: 16; size: -; V: TRBV18; D: TRBD1; CDR3: CASSPRQGDGQETQYF; DNA: TGTGCCAGCTCACCACGGCAGGGGGATGGCCAAGAGACCCAGTACTTC
J: TRBJ2-7; length: 12; size: -; V: TRBV29-1; D: -; CDR3: CSVARGSYEQYF; DNA: TGCAGCGTTGCCAGGGGTTCCTACGAGCAGTACTTC
J: TRBJ2-1; length: 17; size: few; V: TRBV5-1; D: -; CDR3: CASSQNQGWEDYNEQFF; DNA: TGCGCCAGCAGCCAAAATCAGGGGTGGGAGGACTACAATGAGCAGTTCTTC
J: TRBJ2-1; length: 13; size: few; V: TRBV28; D: -; CDR3: CASSLLRANEQFF; DNA: -
J: TRBJ2-6; length: 16; size: few; V: TRBV30; D: TRBD1; CDR3: CAWGTGAASGANVLTF; DNA: TGTGCCTGGGGTACAGGGGCCGCCTCTGGGGCCAACGTCCTGACTTTC
J: TRBJ2-3; length: 15; size: -; V: TRBV30; D: -; CDR3: CAWSGGGTGPDTQYF; DNA: TGTGCCTGGAGTGGGGGCGGGACGGGTCCAGATACGCAGTATTTT
J: TRBJ2-7; length: 15; size: -; V: TRBV6-6; D: TRBD1; CDR3: CASSFPGQGVYEQYF; DNA: TGTGCCAGCAGTTTTCCGGGACAGGGGGTCTACGAGCAGTACTTC
J: TRBJ1-6; length: 15; size: -; V: TRBV5-1; D: -; CDR3: CASSFRAQGNSPLHF; DNA: TGCGCCAGCAGCTTCCGAGCGCAAGGCAATTCACCCCTCCACTTT
J: TRBJ2-2; length: 13; size: -; V: TRBV6-1; D: -; CDR3: CASYREAAGELFF; DNA: TGTGCCAGTTACAGGGAGGCGGCCGGGGAGCTGTTTTTT
J: TRBJ2-5; length: 14; size: -; V: TRBV30; D: TRBD2; CDR3: CAWSPGLAGETQYF; DNA: TGTGCCTGGAGCCCGGGACTAGCGGGAGAGACCCAGTACTTC
J: TRBJ1-2; length: 15; size: -; V: TRBV7-8; D: -; CDR3: CASSLVTSGNYGYTF; DNA: TGTGCCAGCAGCTTAGTTACAAGTGGGAACTATGGCTACACCTTC
J: TRBJ1-2; length: 13; size: -; V: TRBV30; D: -; CDR3: CAWKAPAGDGYTF; DNA: TGTGCCTGGAAGGCCCCCGCGGGGGACGGCTACACCTTC
J: TRBJ2-5; length: 17; size: -; V: TRBV14; D: TRBD2; CDR3: CASSQDLTSGRRETQYF; DNA: TGTGCCAGCAGCCAAGATCTTACTAGCGGGAGGCGAGAGACCCAGTACTTC
J: TRBJ2-4; length: 15; size: many; V: TRBV7-2; D: -; CDR3: CASSLGEGAGNIQYF; DNA: TGTGCCAGCAGCTTAGGGGAGGGGGCCGGAAACATTCAGTACTTC
J: TRBJ1-5; length: 14; size: -; V: TRBV6-5; D: TRBD1; CDR3: CASRGTARNQPQHF; DNA: TGTGCCAGCAGAGGGACAGCACGCAATCAGCCCCAGCATTTT
J: TRBJ2-5; length: 12; size: -; V: TRBV7-9; D: -; CDR3: CASSSLIETQYF; DNA: TGTGCCAGCAGCTCGTTGATCGAGACCCAGTACTTC
J: TRBJ2-5; length: 16; size: once; V: TRBV4-1; D: TRBD2; CDR3: CASSRTPGLAQEEQYF; DNA: TGCGCCAGCAGCCGTACACCGGGACTAGCCCAAGAGGAGCAGTACTTC
J: TRBJ2-7; length: 13; size: once; V: TRBV5-4; D: TRBD1; CDR3: CASSLQGAYEQYF; DNA: TGTGCCAGCAGCTTGCAGGGGGCCTACGAGCAGTACTTC
J: TRBJ1-2; length: 15; size: -; V: TRBV7-2; D: TRBD1; CDR3: CASSPAGGGRYGYTF; DNA: TGTGCCAGCAGTCCAGCAGGAGGGGGCCGGTATGGCTACACCTTC
J: TRBJ1-2; length: 12; size: -; V: TRBV30; D: -; CDR3: CAWDRDNYGYTF; DNA: TGTGCCTGGGACAGAGATAACTATGGCTACACCTTC
J: TRBJ1-1; length: 13; size: few; V: TRBV7-9; D: TRBD1; CDR3: CASSSQGASEAFF; DNA: TGTGCCAGCAGCTCTCAGGGGGCCTCTGAAGCTTTCTTT
J: TRBJ2-7; length: 14; size: once; V: TRBV30; D: -; CDR3: CAWSVSTGRNEQYF; DNA: TGTGCCTGGAGTGTAAGTACAGGGAGGAACGAGCAGTACTTC
J: TRBJ1-4; length: 14; size: -; V: TRBV9; D: -; CDR3: CASSARGARGKLFF; DNA: TGTGCCAGCAGCGCAAGAGGGGCGCGGGGAAAACTGTTTTTT
J: TRBJ2-2; length: 12; size: few; V: TRBV4-1; D: -; CDR3: CASSHAPGELFF; DNA: TGCGCCAGCAGCCACGCCCCCGGGGAGCTGTTTTTT
J: TRBJ1-4; length: 16; size: -; V: TRBV7-9; D: -; CDR3: CASSPGGAEGNEKLFF; DNA: TGTGCCAGCAGCCCCGGCGGGGCCGAGGGGAATGAAAAACTGTTTTTT
J: TRBJ1-2; length: 15; size: -; V: TRBV6-4; D: -; CDR3: CASSDETGPSYGYTF; DNA: TGTGCCAGCAGTGACGAGACAGGTCCTTCCTATGGCTACACCTTC
J: TRBJ2-1; length: 13; size: once; V: TRBV4-2; D: -; CDR3: CASRLTGKNEQFF; DNA: TGTGCCAGCAGACTGACTGGCAAAAATGAGCAGTTCTTC
J: TRBJ2-1; length: 16; size: -; V: TRBV5-4; D: -; CDR3: CASSPGLQSSYNEQFF; DNA: TGTGCCAGCAGCCCGGGACTCCAGAGCTCCTACAATGAGCAGTTCTTC
J: TRBJ2-7; length: 14; size: -; V: TRBV18; D: -; CDR3: CASSPSRGNYEQYF; DNA: TGTGCCAGCTCACCCTCGAGGGGCAACTACGAGCAGTACTTC
J: TRBJ1-6; length: 12; size: -; V: TRBV6-5; D: -; CDR3: CASSSHNSPLHF; DNA: TGTGCCAGCAGCTCCCATAATTCACCCCTCCACTTT
J: TRBJ1-5; length: 20; size: few; V: TRBV10-2; D: -; CDR3: CASSESEQGVLRASNQPQHF; DNA: TGCGCCAGCAGTGAGTCCGAACAGGGAGTCCTCCGGGCTAGCAATCAGCCCCAGCATTTT
J: TRBJ2-1; length: 15; size: few; V: TRBV4-2; D: TRBD1; CDR3: CASSQDGDRVGAQFF; DNA: TGTGCCAGCAGCCAAGATGGGGACAGGGTTGGTGCTCAGTTCTTC
J: TRBJ2-7; length: 14; size: -; V: TRBV13; D: -; CDR3: CASSLEDKSYEQYF; DNA: TGTGCCAGCAGCTTAGAGGACAAGTCCTACGAGCAGTACTTC
J: TRBJ2-2; length: 13; size: few; V: TRBV9; D: -; CDR3: CASSLRNTGELFF; DNA: TGTGCCAGCAGCCTACGGAACACCGGGGAGCTGTTTTTT
J: TRBJ2-7; length: 14; size: -; V: TRBV4-1; D: -; CDR3: CASSQVGRSYEQYF; DNA: TGCGCCAGCAGCCAAGTAGGTAGATCCTACGAGCAGTACTTC
J: TRBJ1-2; length: 15; size: -; V: TRBV6-1; D: -; CDR3: CASSQQDWSNYGYTF; DNA: TGTGCCAGCAGTCAGCAGGACTGGAGTAACTATGGCTACACCTTC
J: TRBJ1-1; length: 11; size: -; V: TRBV30; D: TRBD1; CDR3: CAWSNRGEAFF; DNA: TGTGCCTGGAGCAACAGGGGTGAAGCTTTCTTT
J: TRBJ1-4; length: 13; size: few; V: TRBV10-3; D: TRBD1; CDR3: CAISGQGNGKLFF; DNA: TGTGCCATCAGTGGACAGGGGAACGGGAAACTGTTTTTT
J: TRBJ1-5; length: 13; size: few; V: TRBV27; D: -; CDR3: CASSLRIYQPQHF; DNA: TGTGCCAGCAGTCTCCGGATCTATCAGCCCCAGCATTTT
J: TRBJ1-6; length: 13; size: -; V: TRBV7-9; D: -; CDR3: CASRGGVGSPLHF; DNA: TGTGCCAGCCGAGGAGGGGTAGGTTCACCCCTCCACTTT
J: TRBJ1-2; length: 14; size: few; V: TRBV11-2; D: TRBD1; CDR3: CASSSAQGAYGYTF; DNA: TGTGCCAGCAGCTCCGCGCAGGGGGCATATGGCTACACCTTC
J: TRBJ2-2; length: 14; size: -; V: TRBV11-3; D: TRBD1; CDR3: CASSLVLGQGELFF; DNA: TGTGCCAGCAGCTTAGTACTCGGACAGGGTGAGCTGTTTTTT
J: TRBJ2-1; length: 16; size: few; V: TRBV30; D: TRBD2; CDR3: CAWSPLLAGVYNEQFF; DNA: TGTGCCTGGAGTCCCCTACTAGCGGGGGTCTACAATGAGCAGTTCTTC
J: TRBJ2-7; length: 15; size: -; V: TRBV4-1; D: TRBD2; CDR3: CASSQGLAVYYEQYF; DNA: TGCGCCAGCAGCCAAGGTCTAGCGGTCTACTACGAGCAGTACTTC
J: TRBJ2-1; length: 12; size: -; V: TRBV5-1; D: -; CDR3: CASSLEGLEQFF; DNA: TGCGCCAGCAGCTTGGAGGGATTGGAGCAGTTCTTC